The 17 T cell receptor beta chains reported below all come from one sample, sequenced in a study of multiple sclerosis patients with progressive multifocal leukoencephalopathy (dated by TCRdb to between 2019 and 2020). The time point label corresponds to: around 13 months of natalizumab therapy. The treatment or condition label of this sample denotes: on natalizumab therapy at sampling. The receptor library was made with the immunoSEQ multiplex PCR assay. Held by TCRdb, this immuneACCESS table contains in-frame sequences only and omits some clones. Under half of the omission traces to an unresolved V gene where checked; the cause of the rest is unknown. The sample yields 26,000 or so clones; under 95% were counted once. Around 2.4% of the sample lies in the top ten. The source was PBMCs, collected from a patient treated with natalizumab. Source of these receptors: a young man with multiple sclerosis.

This chain connects TRBV6-5 to TRBJ2-1; D might be TRBD1 (6 bases). Germline loops: CDR1 MNHEY, CDR2 SVGAGI. Trimming cost V 6 bases and J 2 bases, with 11 bases left between them. The length of the CDR3 is 14 residues. The CDR3 is CASSYKGAYNEQFF. The DNA for the CDR3 is TGTGCCAGCAGCTACAAGGGGGCCTACAATGAGCAGTTCTTC.

This chain connects TRBV5-1 to TRBJ2-5, with 7 bases aligning to TRBD2. V shed 3 bases, J shed 2 bases, and the junction held 7 bases outside the gene matches. The CDR3 runs 15 residues. CDR1 is SGHRS and CDR2 is YFSETQ in the germline V gene. Here the CDR3 reads CASSWVLADQETQYF. DNA for the CDR3: TGCGCCAGCAGCTGGGTTCTAGCGGATCAAGAGACCCAGTACTTC. The variable domain in full, with the rest retrieved from reference TRBV5-1 and TRBJ2-5, is KAGVTQTPRYLIKTRGQQVTLSCSPISGHRSVSWYQQTPGQGLQFLFEYFSETQRNKGNFPGRFSGRQFSNSRSEMNVSTLELGDSALYLCASSWVLADQETQYFGPGTRLLVL.

The rearrangement joins TRBV18 to TRBJ2-7; D is unresolved. The CDR3 sequence is 12 residues long. The V end lost 3 bases, the J end lost 1 base, and 4 bases lay between the germline ends. The germline V gene encodes CDR1 KGHSH and CDR2 LQKENI. The CDR3 protein is CASSPTSYEQYV. The DNA of the CDR3 is TGTGCCAGCTCACCTACATCCTACGAGCAGTACGTC.

V gene TRBV7-8 combines with J gene TRBJ2-1; D is unresolved. Germline V CDR1 and CDR2: SGHVS, FQNEAQ. The CDR3 spans 16 residues. The germline V and J ends were trimmed by 1 base and 1 base, with 11 bases remaining between them. CDR3 sequence (DNA): TGTGCCAGCAGCTTAGAGGCATCGAGTTCCTACAATGAGCAGTTCTTC. It translates to CASSLEASSSYNEQFF.

The chain is built from TRBV2 and TRBJ2-3, with D hard to call. The germline V gene encodes CDR1 SNHLY and CDR2 FYNNEI. The V end lost 0 bases, the J end lost 0 bases, and 7 bases lay between the germline ends. The CDR3 runs to 15 residues. CDR3 sequence (DNA): TGTGCCAGCAGTGAAGCGTACGTTAGCACAGATACGCAGTATTTT. This codes for CASSEAYVSTDTQYF.

This clone was found once. J is TRBJ2-1 and V is TRBV7-9, with 9 bases fitting TRBD1. Germline V gene lookup returns CDR1 SEHNR and CDR2 FQNEAQ (reference sequence). The CDR3 runs 15 residues. J was trimmed by 5 bases and V by 4 bases; bases with no gene match: 6. CDR3 amino acids: CASSYKGQGHNEQFF. The DNA for the CDR3 is TGTGCCAGCAGCTATAAGGGACAGGGCCACAATGAGCAGTTCTTC.

This rearrangement joins TRBV19 to TRBJ1-4; no definite D call. CDR1 and CDR2 from the germline V gene are LNHDA and SQIVND (reference sequence). The CDR3 extends over 15 amino acids. V lost 11 bases and J 7 bases, leaving 23 bases between the germline ends. DNA of the CDR3: TGTGCCGCAAGGCCCGACGGCTCATCGAGTGAAAAACTGTTTTTT. This encodes CAARPDGSSSEKLFF.

The rearrangement joins TRBV9 to TRBJ1-2, with 7 bases identical to TRBD1. V dropped 2 bases and J dropped 5; count of bases not matched to a gene: 9. Germline V gene data show CDR1 as SGDLS and CDR2 as YYNGEE. This CDR3 region has 15 residues. DNA for the CDR3: TGTGCCAGCAGCGTTGGGACAGTGCCCCGATATGGCTACACCTTC. Translating it yields CASSVGTVPRYGYTF.

V and J are TRBV6-1 and TRBJ2-2; unclear D gene. Trimming cost V 5 bases and J 5 bases, with 9 bases left between them. Per germline, CDR1 MNHNS and CDR2 SASEGT. The CDR3 sequence is 13 residues long. The DNA for the CDR3 is TGTGCCAGCAGTCTCGGCCGGACCGGGGAGCTGTTTTTT. Its translation is CASSLGRTGELFF.

The chain links TRBV7-2 to TRBJ1-2; D unclear. The V end lost 1 base, the J end lost 4 bases, and 10 bases lay between the germline ends. The V gene's germline CDR1 is SGHTA and CDR2 FQGNSA. The CDR3 totals 14 residues. The CDR3 protein is CASSLVAGSYGYTF. The CDR3 nucleotides are TGTGCCAGCAGCTTAGTGGCAGGAAGCTATGGCTACACCTTC.

This rearrangement joins TRBV30 to TRBJ1-2; 9 bases match TRBD1. Trimming took 5 bases from V and 6 from J; bases not matched to a gene: 16. CDR3 length: 16 residues. The germline V gene encodes CDR1 GTSNPN and CDR2 SVGIG (reference sequence). The CDR3 region is CAWAGRTGGESDGYTF. As DNA, the CDR3 is TGTGCCTGGGCCGGCCGAACAGGGGGCGAAAGTGATGGCTACACCTTC.

J is TRBJ2-7 and V is TRBV11-2, with TRBD2 matching over 7 bases. The CDR3 extends over 12 amino acids. Trimming took 5 bases from V and 4 from J; bases not matched to a gene: 2. Germline V gene data show CDR1 as SGHAT and CDR2 as FQNNGV. In DNA form, the CDR3 reads TGTGCCAGCAGCCCGGGAGGATACGAGCAGTACGTC. It codes for CASSPGGYEQYV.

The rearrangement uses TRBV7-9 and TRBJ1-3; 11 nucleotides align to TRBD1. Germline CDR1 is SEHNR and CDR2 is FQNEAQ (reference sequence). The CDR3 is made up of 17 amino acids. V lost 8 bases to trimming and J lost 0 bases; unmatched junction nucleotides: 9. The CDR3 region is CASVDRGRPFSGNTIYF. CDR3 DNA: TGTGCCAGCGTGGACAGGGGGCGACCCTTCTCTGGAAACACCATATATTTT.

The chain recombines TRBV11-2 with TRBJ2-7; TRBD2 agrees at 9 bases. The V segment lost 6 bases and the J segment 3 bases; nucleotides outside the gene matches: 9. CDR1 is SGHAT, CDR2 FQNNGV, per germline. The CDR3 sequence is 15 residues long. As DNA, the CDR3 is TGTGCCAGCAGAGTAACGACTAGCGGTTACTACGAGCAGTACGTC. This codes for CASRVTTSGYYEQYV.

This rearrangement joins TRBV10-2 to TRBJ2-3; TRBD1 aligns across 7 bases. CDR1 WSHSY and CDR2 SAAADI come from the germline V gene. The CDR3 is 15 amino acids. The V and J ends lost 5 bases and 1 base, in that order; junction bases with no gene match: 6. CDR3 nucleotides: TGCGCCAGCAGTCTAACAGGGGCAGGCACAGATACGCAGTATTTT. It specifies CASSLTGAGTDTQYF.

V and J are TRBV7-2 and TRBJ2-1, with D possibly matching TRBD1 (6 bases). CDR3 length: 17 amino acids. CDR1 is SGHTA, CDR2 FQGNSA, per germline. Trimming pared 1 base from V and 0 bases from J, leaving 13 bases between. CDR3 nucleotide sequence: TGTGCCAGCAGCTTAGTTCCAGGGGTACGCTCCTACAATGAGCAGTTCTTC. Amino acid sequence: CASSLVPGVRSYNEQFF.

The chain couples TRBV5-6 to TRBJ2-5, with D perhaps TRBD2 (6 bases). The CDR3 runs 15 residues. Germline values: CDR1 SGHDT, CDR2 YYEEEE. Trimming pared 1 base from V and 0 bases from J, leaving 10 bases between. The CDR3 DNA reads as TGTGCCAGCAGCTTGAGACTAGGGTACCAAGAGACCCAGTACTTC. This sequence encodes CASSLRLGYQETQYF.